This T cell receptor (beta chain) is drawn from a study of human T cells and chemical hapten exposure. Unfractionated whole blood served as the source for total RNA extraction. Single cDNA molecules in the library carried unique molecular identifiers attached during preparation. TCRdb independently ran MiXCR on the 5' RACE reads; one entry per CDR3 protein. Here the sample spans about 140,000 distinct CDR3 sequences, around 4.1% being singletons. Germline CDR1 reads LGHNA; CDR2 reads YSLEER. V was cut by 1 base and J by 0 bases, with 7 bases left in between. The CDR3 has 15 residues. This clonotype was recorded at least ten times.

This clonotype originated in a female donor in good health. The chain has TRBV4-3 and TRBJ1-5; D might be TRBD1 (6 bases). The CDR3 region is CASSQGTASNQPQHF. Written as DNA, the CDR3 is TGCGCCAGCAGCCAAGGGACAGCTAGCAATCAGCCCCAGCATTTT.